This T cell receptor (beta chain) originates from a study of identical twins' blood T cells. Regarding the study as a whole: Each donor's most abundant TCRbeta clonotypes shared more CDR3 sequences with her twin than unrelated donors.

CDR1 is ENHRY and CDR2 is SYGVKD in the germline V gene. The CDR3 is made up of 14 amino acids. Trimming took 3 bases from V and 1 from J; bases not matched to a gene: 2. A remark on this clonotype: The antigen is unknown.

Donors were six healthy women in three monozygous twin pairs. A previously described protocol, modified, built RNA-based TCR cDNA libraries. Both ends of each TCR cDNA library bore sample-specific barcodes. MiXCR, applied by TCRdb to the 5' RACE reads, yields one record per CDR3 protein. The sample has roughly 380,000 distinct CDR3 sequences; under 30% are singletons. The TCR originated in a woman between 18 and 55 years old in good health. The source material was PBMCs. This chain uses TRBV10-3 with TRBJ1-2; 7 bases fit TRBD1. In nucleotides, the CDR3 is TGTGCCATCAGTGAAGGGACAGTTAACTATGGCTACACCTTC. It specifies CAISEGTVNYGYTF.